Following are 17 T cell receptor beta chains from one sample sequenced in a study of blood T cells in healthy people across ages. With a J-beta primer mix and a sample-barcoded 5' primer, a second PCR ran about 6 to 11 cycles. TCRdb re-derived calls from the 5' RACE reads in MiXCR, one entry per CDR3 protein. The profile shows roughly 1,000,000 distinct CDR3 sequences, about 25% of them singletons. These same records also appear under a second study, on T cells of mothers and their children.

The sequenced material came from blood. The receptors here all came from a girl aged 2-10 years in good health.

This clonotype was picked up a small number of times. This chain uses TRBV5-1 with TRBJ2-7; 9 bases are shared with TRBD2. The germline CDR1 and CDR2 sequences are SGHRS and YFSETQ. J lost 3 bases, V lost 2 bases, and 6 bases had no gene match. The CDR3 length is 15 residues. Written as DNA, the CDR3 is TGCGCCAGCAGCTTACTAGCGGGTTTTAGCTACGAGCAGTACTTC. Protein product: CASSLLAGFSYEQYF. The full variable domain, completed using reference TRBV5-1 and TRBJ2-7, is KAGVTQTPRYLIKTRGQQVTLSCSPISGHRSVSWYQQTPGQGLQFLFEYFSETQRNKGNFPGRFSGRQFSNSRSEMNVSTLELGDSALYLCASSLLAGFSYEQYFGPGTRLTVT.

The V call is TRBV10-3, the J call TRBJ2-1; 8 bases line up with TRBD2. The J call may be mistaken, given a closer DNA end match to TRBJ2-7. This CDR3 region has 15 residues. Germline CDR1 reads ENHRY; CDR2 reads SYGVKD. As DNA, the CDR3 is TGTGCCGCACAGTCTTCAAGCGGGAGCTCAAAGGAGCAGTACTTC. It yields the protein CAAQSSSGSSKEQYF.

This clonotype turned up a few times. At one boundary the junction diverges from the germline segment, which might be a read error. The V and J genes are TRBV2 and TRBJ1-2; D gene unclear. The CDR3 has 14 residues. The germline CDR1 and CDR2 sequences are SNHLY and FYNNEI. The CDR3 loop reads CASREGRTLYGYTF. CDR3 nucleotide sequence: TGTGCCAGCAGAGAAGGACGGACCCTCTATGGCTACACCTTC.

This clonotype was observed many times. The chain couples TRBV4-3 to TRBJ2-1; TRBD2 matches 9 bases. The CDR3 spans 17 residues. V lost 0 bases to trimming and J lost 2 bases; unmatched junction nucleotides: 5. CDR1 and CDR2 from the germline V gene are LGHNA and YSLEER. The CDR3 reads CASSQDGGGGAYNEQFF. CDR3 DNA sequence: TGCGCCAGCAGCCAAGATGGGGGCGGGGGGGCCTACAATGAGCAGTTCTTC.

This chain joins TRBV10-3 and TRBJ2-3, with D unresolved. CDR3 length: 16 residues. The germline CDR1 and CDR2 sequences are ENHRY and SYGVKD. Between the trimmed V and J ends, which lost 4 bases and 4 bases, there was a span of 18 bases. The CDR3 coding sequence is TGTGCCATCAGTGGTTTTTCCCCGGTACGGGCAGATACGCAGTATTTT. This encodes CAISGFSPVRADTQYF.

This clonotype has a handful of counts. The V gene is TRBV3-1, the J gene TRBJ1-1; TRBD1 is a possible D gene (5 bases). CDR1 LGHDT and CDR2 YNNKEL come from the germline V gene (reference sequence). The V gene lost 4 bases and the J gene lost 4 bases, with 16 bases spanning the gap. The CDR3 runs to 15 residues. For the CDR3, the DNA is TGTGCCAGCAGCCGCGTAACACCTCAGGGCACTGAAGCTTTCTTT. Translating it yields CASSRVTPQGTEAFF. Drawing the rest from reference TRBV3-1 and TRBJ1-1, the complete variable domain is DTAVSQTPKYLVTQMGNDKSIKCEQNLGHDTMYWYKQDSKKFLKIMFSYNNKELIINETVPNRFSPKSPDKAHLNLHINSLELGDSAVYFCASSRVTPQGTEAFFGQGTRLTVV.

The rearrangement uses TRBV29-1 and TRBJ1-1, with D possibly being TRBD1 (5 bases). The CDR3 length is 12 residues. V lost 7 bases and J 4 bases, leaving 13 bases between the germline ends. CDR1 is SQVTM, CDR2 ANQGSEA, per germline. DNA of the CDR3: TGCAGCGGGGGCTTTATAGGCACTGAAGCTTTCTTT. It yields the protein CSGGFIGTEAFF.

V gene TRBV7-9 combines with J gene TRBJ2-3; D not certain. Germline CDR1 reads SEHNR; CDR2 reads FQNEAQ (reference sequence). The CDR3 runs 13 residues. The V gene lost 3 bases and the J gene lost 2 bases, with 6 bases spanning the gap. The CDR3 DNA is TGTGCCAGCAGCTTGGCGGCCACAGATACGCAGTATTTT. Protein sequence: CASSLAATDTQYF.

This chain links TRBV12-3 or TRBV12-4 with TRBJ2-3, with 8 nucleotides matching TRBD2. This CDR3 region has 13 residues. V was pared by 11 bases and J by 3 bases, with 7 bases of the junction left unmatched. The CDR3 loop is CALSGGPTDTQYF. DNA for the CDR3: TGTGCCTTGAGCGGGGGCCCTACAGATACGCAGTATTTT.

DNA of the CDR3: TGCAGTGCTAGAGTTCACCGGCCAGGCCCAAGAAATGGAAACACCATATATTTT. Translating it yields CSARVHRPGPRNGNTIYF. The V gene is TRBV20-1, the J gene TRBJ1-3, with no clear D. The V gene's germline CDR1 is DFQATT and CDR2 SNEGSKA (reference sequence). V was clipped by 1 base and J by 3 bases, with 22 bases between them. The CDR3 length is 18 residues.

This clonotype was seen a handful of times. The V call is TRBV20-1, the J call TRBJ2-7, with a tentative D call TRBD2 (5 bases). Germline CDR1 DFQATT, CDR2 SNEGSKA (reference sequence). There are 13 residues in the CDR3. V was trimmed by 5 bases and J by 2 bases, leaving 13 bases between them. CDR3 residues: CSASPDLTYEQYF. The CDR3, as DNA: TGCAGTGCTTCCCCGGACTTAACCTACGAGCAGTACTTC.

The chain uses TRBV29-1 and TRBJ2-1; D remains ambiguous. From germline, CDR1 is SQVTM and CDR2 ANQGSEA. This CDR3 region has 12 residues. Trimming removed 6 bases at V and 5 bases at J, with 11 bases between. CDR3 in amino acids: CSVSDPNNEQFF. In DNA, the CDR3 is TGCAGCGTCTCGGACCCGAACAATGAGCAGTTCTTC.

Only a few counts were recorded for this clonotype. The chain combines TRBV29-1 with TRBJ2-1; perhaps D is TRBD1 or TRBD2 (6 bases each). V lost 4 bases and J lost 5, with 12 bases in between. Per germline, CDR1 SQVTM and CDR2 ANQGSEA. The length of the CDR3 is 13 residues. CDR3 region: CSVAGGGHNEQFF. In DNA form, the CDR3 reads TGCAGCGTTGCGGGTGGGGGGCACAATGAGCAGTTCTTC.

The rearrangement joins TRBV20-1 to TRBJ2-3, with D perhaps matching TRBD2 (7 bases). V dropped 6 bases and J dropped 2 bases, with 15 bases sitting between them. This CDR3 contains 14 residues. Germline V gene data show CDR1 as DFQATT and CDR2 as SNEGSKA (reference sequence). The CDR3 DNA follows: TGCAGTGCCAATGGGAGGGGGGCCACAGATACGCAGTATTTT. Protein: CSANGRGATDTQYF.

The chain combines TRBV25-1 with TRBJ1-4, with D perhaps TRBD1 (6 bases). From germline, CDR1 is MGHDK and CDR2 SYGVNS. Trimming removed 6 bases from V and 6 bases from J, with 14 bases in between. The CDR3 loop spans 14 amino acids. The CDR3 here is CASRSQGRDEKLFF. In nucleotides, the CDR3 is TGTGCCAGCAGGTCACAGGGACGAGATGAAAAACTGTTTTTT.

The CDR3 DNA sequence: TGTGCCAGCAGCTCTAGACTGAGCTCCTATAATTCACCCCTCCACTTT. Protein: CASSSRLSSYNSPLHF. V is TRBV7-9 and J is TRBJ1-6; D uncertain. The CDR3 has 16 amino acids. Germline V CDR1 and CDR2: SEHNR, FQNEAQ (reference sequence). Trimming took off 4 bases at V and 0 bases at J, with 10 bases between the two ends.

The V gene is TRBV20-1, the J gene TRBJ2-3, with a possible D match to TRBD2 (5 bases). Trimming removed 3 bases from V and 1 base from J, with 8 bases in between. The germline CDR1 and CDR2 sequences are DFQATT and SNEGSKA (reference sequence). CDR3 length equals 13 residues. CDR3 nucleotides: TGCAGTGCTAGCCCAGCGGGCACAGATACGCAGTATTTT. This encodes CSASPAGTDTQYF.